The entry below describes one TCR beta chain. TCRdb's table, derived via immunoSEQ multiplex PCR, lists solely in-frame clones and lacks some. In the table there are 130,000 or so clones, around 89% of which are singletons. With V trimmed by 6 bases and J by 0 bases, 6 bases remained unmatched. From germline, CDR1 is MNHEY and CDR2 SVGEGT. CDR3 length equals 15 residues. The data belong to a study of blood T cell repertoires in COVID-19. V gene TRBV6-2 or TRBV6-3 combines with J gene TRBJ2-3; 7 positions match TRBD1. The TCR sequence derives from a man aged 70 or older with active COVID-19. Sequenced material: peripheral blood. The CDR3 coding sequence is TGTGCCAGCAGCCTCCGGGACAGAAGCACAGATACGCAGTATTTT. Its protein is CASSLRDRSTDTQYF.